This T cell receptor (beta chain) was identified in a study of cytotoxic CD8 clonotypes in ibrutinib-treated CLL (dated by TCRdb to about 2021). For the study in its entirety: In this cohort, 15 patients were treatment-naive and roughly ten were relapsed/refractory, while under 18 had unmutated IGHV. An average of around 260,000 productive templates and approximately 91,000 productive rearrangements was obtained per sample. Partial responses were observed in 24 patients and complete responses in 2; after a median follow-up of around 68 months, remission was maintained in roughly 15 patients and progression was observed in about twelve. Response samples were obtained after a median of approximately twelve months of treatment, with a range of about 6 to 36 months. Cryopreserved peripheral blood mononuclear cells were obtained prior to treatment, at the time of response, and at either disease progression or sustained remission. Of the roughly 90 participants in the trial, 20 to 30 had longitudinal samples available. Every remission and progressive disease sample was obtained while ibrutinib was still being received by the patients. What the research found in general, with its limitations: Public clonotypes were rare and either shrank or stayed stable during treatment, and the rise in clonality at ibrutinib response reflected expansion of private clonotypes. Baseline clonality exceeded that of age-matched healthy donors and correlated strongly with circulating CD8+ T-cell counts. Sampling times were not matched between patients in sustained remission and patients whose disease was progressing, and lymph node repertoires were not examined. At ibrutinib response clonality went up, during sustained remission it held steady, and at progression it dropped back toward baseline.

Of note for this clone: The specificity of this receptor is unknown. Base qualities are not recorded, but no much larger clone differs from it by a single base.

The CDR3 covers 14 residues, taking in both the cysteine and the phenylalanine. CDR3 DNA is the only sequence kept; it has 42 bases, read in frame from the first base. From V the trimming removes 3 bases and from J it removes 3 bases, while the gene matches leave 4 bases of the junction unaccounted for. The germline V gene (reference sequence) provides CDR1 SEHNR and CDR2 FQNEAQ. A MiSeq instrument was used for deep resolution sequencing, which targeted depths ranging from 1 in 1 million up to 1 in 200,000 T cells, with coverage averaging 10x for each clonotype. The immunoSEQ hsTCRB Kit was used to generate the TCR beta libraries. In the source study's methods: ImmunoSEQ Data Assistant and ImmunoSEQ Analyzer were used for data analysis, and V, D and J genes were assigned according to IMGT definitions. Clonality was computed as one minus normalized Shannon entropy of productive rearrangement frequencies, ranging from 0 to 1. Public clonotype analysis was restricted to overrepresented clonotypes comprising at least 0.05% of each patient's repertoire. Roughly 12 age-matched healthy donor repertoires from immuneACCESS were used as controls for clonality. TCRdb limited this immuneACCESS table to in-frame rearrangements with V and J called. A share of clones is missing; checked studies link under half to unresolved V genes, and the rest is unexplained. V, J and clone size are those of that table, while D and trimming were read from the DNA. The sample table lists approximately 160,000 clones, roughly 90% of them with a count of one. The ten top clones hold over 2.5% of the sample.

The time point label on this specimen signifies: progressive disease on ibrutinib. For TCR beta library preparation, roughly 2.2 micrograms of genomic DNA were isolated from cryopreserved PBMCs. Longitudinal blood samples from CLL patients on ibrutinib monotherapy were analyzed using high-throughput TCR beta sequencing. The patients took part in an open-label, single-center phase 2 trial of ibrutinib monotherapy. This chain is built from TRBV7-9 and TRBJ1-1, with TRBD1 identical over 7 junction bases. The sequence came from a human donor with chronic lymphocytic leukemia. Material: PBMCs, obtained at disease progression, from a patient treated with ibrutinib. The CDR3 protein sequence reads: CASSFTGEDTEAFF. The DNA sequence is given as TGTGCCAGCAGCTTCACAGGGGAGGACACTGAAGCTTTCTTT.